This is a list of T cell receptor beta chains from one sample in a study of beta chain features in type 1 diabetes. TCRdb keeps only in-frame clones here, not all; method: immunoSEQ multiplex PCR. Among about 230,000 clones, 16% were seen once, and the ten largest hold approximately 0.086%. The sample consisted of naive CD4+ T cells from blood. The source is a man aged 25-45 years with type 1 diabetes. Both conserved end residues are part of each CDR3. The D gene is left open where the match is weak. Not every row has a clone size; where given, it reads once, few, many or a size class.

d_call: TRBD2; clone_size: NA; j_call: TRBJ2-1; v_call: TRBV27; cdr3_nt: TGTGCCAGCAGTCCGACTAGCGGGAGAATCAATGAGCAGTTCTTC; cdr3_aa: CASSPTSGRINEQFF
d_call: NA; clone_size: few; j_call: TRBJ2-3; v_call: TRBV5-1; cdr3_nt: TGCGCCAGCAGCTTGGGAACAGCCGATACGCAGTATTTT; cdr3_aa: CASSLGTADTQYF
d_call: TRBD1; clone_size: NA; j_call: TRBJ2-1; v_call: TRBV7-2; cdr3_nt: TGTGCCAGCAGCTTAGACAGGGGATACAATGAGCAGTTCTTC; cdr3_aa: CASSLDRGYNEQFF
d_call: TRBD2; clone_size: few; j_call: TRBJ2-1; v_call: TRBV29-1; cdr3_nt: TGCAGCGCATCCGGGACTAGCGGGGCCCAGCTCTTC; cdr3_aa: CSASGTSGAQLF
d_call: NA; clone_size: few; j_call: TRBJ1-1; v_call: TRBV30; cdr3_nt: TGTGCCTGGAGTGTTGATGCGCAACGAGCTTTCTTT; cdr3_aa: CAWSVDAQRAFF
d_call: NA; clone_size: NA; j_call: TRBJ1-4; v_call: TRBV30; cdr3_nt: TGTGCCTGGAGTGCCGGGACTACGTGGGGAAAACTGTTTTTT; cdr3_aa: CAWSAGTTWGKLFF
d_call: NA; clone_size: few; j_call: TRBJ2-1; v_call: TRBV9; cdr3_nt: TGTGCCAGCAGCGTAGGTGTCGGCCGTGAGCAGTTCTTC; cdr3_aa: CASSVGVGREQFF
d_call: TRBD2; clone_size: few; j_call: TRBJ2-7; v_call: TRBV9; cdr3_nt: TGTGCCAGCAGCGAAGCGGGAGGCCACGAGCAGTACTTC; cdr3_aa: CASSEAGGHEQYF
d_call: TRBD1; clone_size: NA; j_call: TRBJ2-7; v_call: TRBV13; cdr3_nt: TGTGCCAGCAGCTTCTTTTTGGACAGGGCGGACTACGAGCAGTACTTC; cdr3_aa: CASSFFLDRADYEQYF
d_call: NA; clone_size: NA; j_call: TRBJ2-5; v_call: TRBV14; cdr3_nt: TGTGCCAGCAGCCATACTCGGGAGACCCAGTACTTC; cdr3_aa: CASSHTRETQYF
d_call: NA; clone_size: NA; j_call: TRBJ2-6; v_call: TRBV15; cdr3_nt: TGTGCCACCAGCAGACACAGCTCTGGGGCCAACGTCCTGACTTTC; cdr3_aa: CATSRHSSGANVLTF
d_call: TRBD2; clone_size: NA; j_call: TRBJ2-2; v_call: TRBV9; cdr3_nt: TGTGCCAGCAGCCGTCTAACCCCAGGGGGCGCGGCTAGCGGGAGCGGGGAGCTGTTTTTT; cdr3_aa: CASSRLTPGGAASGSGELFF
d_call: NA; clone_size: NA; j_call: TRBJ2-7; v_call: TRBV20-1; cdr3_nt: TGCAGTGCCAGGGTTTCCCGCGAGCAGTACTTC; cdr3_aa: CSARVSREQYF
d_call: NA; clone_size: NA; j_call: TRBJ2-5; v_call: TRBV6-5; cdr3_nt: TGTGCCAGCAGTTACCCAGGGAGCGAGACCCAGTACTTC; cdr3_aa: CASSYPGSETQYF
d_call: NA; clone_size: few; j_call: TRBJ2-4; v_call: TRBV30; cdr3_nt: TGTGCCTGGGGGTTAGCAGTACAAAACATTCAGTACTTC; cdr3_aa: CAWGLAVQNIQYF
d_call: NA; clone_size: NA; j_call: TRBJ2-7; v_call: TRBV18; cdr3_nt: TGTGCCAGCTCATTCCGGGGCCCGTCCTACGAGCAGTACTTC; cdr3_aa: CASSFRGPSYEQYF
d_call: NA; clone_size: NA; j_call: TRBJ2-7; v_call: TRBV28; cdr3_nt: TGTGCCAGCAGTGGGTCACGGGGCTCCTACGAGCAGTACTTC; cdr3_aa: CASSGSRGSYEQYF
d_call: NA; clone_size: few; j_call: TRBJ2-6; v_call: TRBV27; cdr3_nt: TGTGCCAGCAGCCTCTCTGGGGCCAACGTCCTGACTTTC; cdr3_aa: CASSLSGANVLTF
d_call: NA; clone_size: few; j_call: TRBJ1-2; v_call: TRBV7-9; cdr3_nt: TGTGCCAGCAGCTTAGCGCAAATTAACTATGGCTACACCTTC; cdr3_aa: CASSLAQINYGYTF
d_call: TRBD1; clone_size: few; j_call: TRBJ1-3; v_call: TRBV11-2; cdr3_nt: TGTGCCAGCAGCGAGGGGGCGACTTTGTGGGGAAACACCATATATTTT; cdr3_aa: CASSEGATLWGNTIYF
d_call: TRBD1; clone_size: NA; j_call: TRBJ2-5; v_call: TRBV7-2; cdr3_nt: TGTGCCAGCAGCTTAGGGGACAGGGGCCGCCAAGAGACCCAGTACTTC; cdr3_aa: CASSLGDRGRQETQYF
d_call: TRBD2; clone_size: NA; j_call: TRBJ2-1; v_call: TRBV28; cdr3_nt: TGTGCCAGCAGCTCAGAAGCGGGAGGGCCGTACAATGAGCAGTTCTTC; cdr3_aa: CASSSEAGGPYNEQFF
d_call: NA; clone_size: NA; j_call: TRBJ1-1; v_call: TRBV30; cdr3_nt: TGTGCCTGGAGGACGGACGGGAACACTGAAGCTTTCTTT; cdr3_aa: CAWRTDGNTEAFF
d_call: NA; clone_size: NA; j_call: TRBJ1-5; v_call: TRBV29-1; cdr3_nt: TGCAGCGTTGAAGGGGGGTACAATCAGCCCCAGCATTTT; cdr3_aa: CSVEGGYNQPQHF
d_call: NA; clone_size: few; j_call: TRBJ2-2; v_call: TRBV30; cdr3_nt: TGTGCCTTCTCGGGGGTGAGCACCGGGGAGCTGTTTTTT; cdr3_aa: CAFSGVSTGELFF
d_call: NA; clone_size: few; j_call: TRBJ2-3; v_call: TRBV29-1; cdr3_nt: TGCAGCGTTGAACACCTGGGGATGGGCACAGATACGCAGTATTTT; cdr3_aa: CSVEHLGMGTDTQYF
d_call: NA; clone_size: few; j_call: TRBJ2-3; v_call: TRBV4-1; cdr3_nt: TGCGCCAGCAGCCTGGGGACAATCACAGATACGCAGTATTTT; cdr3_aa: CASSLGTITDTQYF
d_call: NA; clone_size: NA; j_call: TRBJ2-7; v_call: TRBV9; cdr3_nt: TGTGCCAGCAGCGAAAGCCCAGGCTCCTACGAGCAGTACTTC; cdr3_aa: CASSESPGSYEQYF
d_call: TRBD1; clone_size: few; j_call: TRBJ1-2; v_call: TRBV5-4; cdr3_nt: TGTGCCAGCAGCGAATACAGGGGAGGCTACACCTTC; cdr3_aa: CASSEYRGGYTF
d_call: NA; clone_size: NA; j_call: TRBJ2-5; v_call: TRBV9; cdr3_nt: TGTGCCAGCAGCGTAGACGGCTGGGAGACCCAGTACTTC; cdr3_aa: CASSVDGWETQYF
d_call: TRBD1; clone_size: few; j_call: TRBJ2-4; v_call: TRBV28; cdr3_nt: TGTGCCAGCAGTCTAAACAGGGGAAGCATTCAGTACTTC; cdr3_aa: CASSLNRGSIQYF
d_call: NA; clone_size: NA; j_call: TRBJ2-3; v_call: TRBV10-3; cdr3_nt: TGTGCCACCGGCTCGGACGCAGATACGCAGTATTTT; cdr3_aa: CATGSDADTQYF
d_call: TRBD1; clone_size: few; j_call: TRBJ2-6; v_call: TRBV4-1; cdr3_nt: TGCGCCAGCAGCCAAGGATACAGGGGTCCCATCTCTGGGGCCAACGTCCTGACTTTC; cdr3_aa: CASSQGYRGPISGANVLTF
d_call: TRBD1; clone_size: few; j_call: TRBJ2-5; v_call: TRBV2; cdr3_nt: TGTGCCAGCAGAATGCAAACAGGGGATTACCAAGAGACCCAGTACTTC; cdr3_aa: CASRMQTGDYQETQYF
d_call: NA; clone_size: few; j_call: TRBJ2-7; v_call: TRBV5-6; cdr3_nt: TGTGCCAGCGGGGCAGTATCATCCTACGAGCAGTACTTC; cdr3_aa: CASGAVSSYEQYF
d_call: TRBD2; clone_size: few; j_call: TRBJ2-1; v_call: TRBV4-3; cdr3_nt: TGCGCCAGCAGCCAACCGACTAGCGGGAGAGTAAATGAGCAGTTCTTC; cdr3_aa: CASSQPTSGRVNEQFF
d_call: TRBD1; clone_size: NA; j_call: TRBJ1-2; v_call: TRBV30; cdr3_nt: TGTGCCTGGAGTTCAGGGGGAAGCTACACCTTC; cdr3_aa: CAWSSGGSYTF
d_call: TRBD2; clone_size: few; j_call: TRBJ2-2; v_call: TRBV9; cdr3_nt: TGTGCCAGCAGCCAAACTAGCGGTAACACCGGGGAGCTGTTTTTT; cdr3_aa: CASSQTSGNTGELFF
d_call: NA; clone_size: few; j_call: TRBJ2-3; v_call: TRBV29-1; cdr3_nt: TGCAGCGTCCATGAGAGGGGTAGCACAGATACGCAGTATTTT; cdr3_aa: CSVHERGSTDTQYF
d_call: TRBD1; clone_size: few; j_call: TRBJ2-7; v_call: TRBV29-1; cdr3_nt: TGCAGCGTTGACCCGGGACAGGGATTCTACGAGCAGTACTTC; cdr3_aa: CSVDPGQGFYEQYF
d_call: NA; clone_size: NA; j_call: TRBJ2-7; v_call: TRBV10-3; cdr3_nt: TGTGCCATCAGTGAGTCGGGCCAATACGAGCAGTACTTC; cdr3_aa: CAISESGQYEQYF